This T cell receptor (beta chain) was captured by sequencing in a study of cytomegalovirus exposure and HLA in healthy donors. With 5 bases clipped from V and 1 base from J, the junction kept 6 bases outside the gene matches. The CDR3 has 15 amino acids. Germline loops: CDR1 LNHDA, CDR2 SQIVND (reference sequence). General study results and limits: Links to common viral pathogens appeared, in a later analysis, for several of the most significant clusters. The authors confirmed in vitro that a few CMV-associated chains were specific for CMV antigens.

The PCR had 60 Vbeta and 13 Jbeta primers. Repertoires were generated with immunoSEQ multiplex PCR, while TCRdb's copy carries only in-frame clones and drops some. The top ten hold 9.5% to 13% of the sample, which has roughly 80,000 clones, around 80% seen once. A word on this clone: What it binds is unknown.

Everyone who donated was a healthy bone marrow donor. The source of this sequence is a male donor in good health and CMV-seropositive. The sequencing sample was made of PBMCs. The rearrangement joins TRBV19 to TRBJ2-7; 9 positions agree with TRBD1. Written as DNA, the CDR3 is TGTGCCAGTAGTTACACAGGGGGCGGTTCCTACGAGCAGTACTTC. It codes for CASSYTGGGSYEQYF.